This T cell receptor beta chain comes out of a study of regulatory T cells in long-lasting Graves disease. Time point indicated: persistent/refractory GD, antithyroid drugs over 5 years with positive TRAb. RNA isolated from PBMCs was used to make the TCR library. Many counts were recorded for this clonotype. Its antigen is currently unknown. Sequencing libraries for TCR beta were prepared with iRepertoire HTBI primers and Arm-PCR of CDR3 regions. TCRdb analysed the multiplex PCR reads with MiXCR anew, one entry per CDR3 protein. The table records 400,000 to 500,000 distinct CDR3 sequences, roughly 21% of them present only once. Trimming stripped 10 bases from V and 0 bases from J, with 15 bases between. The CDR3 sequence is 15 residues long. Germline V lookup: CDR1 MDHEN, CDR2 SYDVKM. The study's findings and limits: It was possible that the small sample size reduced accuracy.

This specimen was peripheral blood mononuclear cells (PBMCs), taken when the disease was refractory, from a patient treated with antithyroid drugs. The V gene is TRBV28, the J gene TRBJ2-2, with a weak D call TRBD2 (7 bases). This clonotype originated in a female donor with Graves disease. The CDR3 here is CATLGGGANTGELFF. The CDR3 nucleotides are TGTGCCACACTTGGAGGGGGGGCGAACACCGGGGAGCTGTTTTTT.